The clone carrying this T cell receptor beta chain has only a few counts. Time point given: newly diagnosed GD, antithyroid drugs for less than 3 months. The TCR library used RNA extracted from PBMCs. Each patient gave around 8.1 milliliters of EDTA-anticoagulated peripheral blood. TCR beta libraries were built with iRepertoire HTBI primers and Arm-PCR of CDR3 regions. TCRdb passed the multiplex PCR reads through MiXCR, listing each CDR3 protein once. This table has approximately 230,000 distinct CDR3 sequences, approximately 20% appearing once. This sample was included in a study of regulatory T cells in long-lasting Graves disease. Germline assignment: CDR1 LNHDA and CDR2 SQIVND (reference sequence). V lost 10 bases, J lost 4 bases, and 23 bases lay in between. The CDR3 loop spans 15 amino acids.

This sequence joins TRBV19 and TRBJ2-7; the D gene is possibly TRBD1 (8 bases). This sequence originates from a female donor with Graves disease. Sequencing used peripheral blood mononuclear cells (PBMCs), obtained at new diagnosis, from a patient treated with antithyroid drugs. The CDR3 DNA reads as TGTGCCACTATGGCCGACAGGGGTAGCGGGTACGAGCAGTACTTC. Amino acid sequence: CATMADRGSGYEQYF.